The 7 T cell receptor beta chains below were found in one sample sequenced in a study of T cell changes during pregnancy in multiple sclerosis. Assay: immunoSEQ multiplex PCR; the TCRdb copy retains only in-frame clones and omits some. The sample contains about 13,000 clones, under 90% of which appear only once. The material was CD8+ T cells from peripheral blood mononuclear cells, obtained after pregnancy. These receptors were obtained from a female donor in good health, enrolled as a control in a pregnancy study.

The J gene is TRBJ2-1, the V gene TRBV7-2; 7 positions match TRBD1. V trimming: 3 bases; J trimming: 2 bases; junction bases outside the gene matches: 4. Germline V CDR1 and CDR2: SGHTA, FQGNSA. This CDR3 is 15 amino acids long. This CDR3 is CASSFTDRPYNEQFF. CDR3 DNA sequence: TGTGCCAGCAGCTTCACGGACAGGCCCTACAATGAGCAGTTCTTC.

J is TRBJ1-6 and V is TRBV2; 9 bases agree with TRBD1. Germline V lookup: CDR1 SNHLY, CDR2 FYNNEI. The CDR3 runs to 13 residues. The trim removed 10 bases at V and 5 bases at J, leaving 3 bases unmatched. The CDR3: CAIWTGDNSPLHF. In DNA form, the CDR3 reads TGTGCCATCTGGACAGGGGATAATTCACCCCTCCACTTT.

This CDR3 reads CAVRTRTDEQYF. The CDR3 nucleotides are TGTGCCGTACGGACTAGGACAGACGAGCAGTACTTC. The chain recombines TRBV7-6 with TRBJ2-7, with D possibly TRBD2 on 7 matching bases. Looked up from germline, CDR1 is SGHVS and CDR2 is FNYEAQ. The CDR3 loop spans 12 amino acids. Trimming took off 11 bases at V and 5 bases at J, with 16 bases between the two ends.

This clone was detected only once. The chain links TRBV10-3 to TRBJ2-1; 9 positions agree with TRBD1. CDR3 size: 12 residues. Trimming cost V 10 bases and J 5 bases; bases outside gene matches: 3. Germline assignment: CDR1 ENHRY and CDR2 SYGVKD. In DNA, the CDR3 is TGTGCCAACCGGGACAGGGACAATGAGCAGTTCTTC. It specifies CANRDRDNEQFF.

The V call is TRBV5-1, the J call TRBJ1-1; TRBD1 might be the D (5 bases). Looked up from germline, CDR1 is SGHRS and CDR2 is YFSETQ. V was cut by 1 base and J by 5 bases, with 15 bases left in between. The length of the CDR3 is 15 residues. The CDR3: CASSLHLDSKTEAFF. CDR3 DNA: TGCGCCAGCAGCTTGCACCTCGACAGTAAAACTGAAGCTTTCTTT.

The table lists this clone with a few counts. The chain is built from TRBV28 and TRBJ2-5; TRBD1 agrees at 7 bases. V trimming: 5 bases; J trimming: 3 bases; junction bases outside the gene matches: 6. This CDR3 has 14 residues. Germline V gene sequence: CDR1 MDHEN, CDR2 SYDVKM. The CDR3 here is CASSPLGTEETQYF. The CDR3 DNA reads as TGTGCCAGCAGTCCACTCGGGACAGAAGAGACCCAGTACTTC.

The V and J genes are TRBV7-9 and TRBJ2-3, with 8 bases that match TRBD2. The junction had 4 bases not matched to a gene; V was cut back by 5 bases and J by 0 bases. CDR1 SEHNR and CDR2 FQNEAQ come from the germline V gene (reference sequence). This CDR3 contains 15 residues. Written as DNA, the CDR3 is TGTGCCAGCAGCGTTAGCGGGGATAGCACAGATACGCAGTATTTT. It translates to CASSVSGDSTDTQYF.